This T cell receptor (beta chain) stems from a study of blood T cell repertoires in COVID-19 (dated by TCRdb to 2018 to 2020). The study in broad terms: Samples covering the acute and convalescent phases of COVID-19 were provided by collaborators in the United States, Italy and Spain. The material from the prospective study consisted of cDNA or gDNA derived from T cells, B-cell-depleted T cells, or PBMCs. Deeply sampled blood TCRbeta repertoires from subjects exposed to, actively infected with, or recovered from COVID-19 were included in the dataset. A freely available public database, intended as a resource for researchers studying the immune response to SARS-CoV-2, is where the repertoires were released. The samples were drawn from two sources: the first 160 participants of the ongoing ImmuneRACE study, and 1,200 or so subjects contributed by 6 global collaborators. A de-identified subject ID, COVID-19 status, age in years and sex were almost always included in the sample metadata. HLA class I and class II types, where available, came from metadata supplied by the sample provider rather than from assay-based typing.

Summary of the overall study and its limitations: The quantity of clinical and demographic metadata differed by source and by participant and was supplied without curation.

Remarks on this clone: What antigen it recognizes has not been identified. There are no base qualities to consult, and no much larger clone falls within one base.

Another Seattle source contributed samples from volunteer blood donors who had recovered from COVID-19. Each collaborating institution followed its own protocols to collect whole blood in K2EDTA tubes. For TCRbeta analysis, collaborators shipped samples in one of three forms: frozen whole blood, isolated PBMCs, or DNA extracted from either of those sample types. Trimming removed 5 bases from V and 4 bases from J; the gene matches leave 8 bases unexplained. Reading from cysteine to phenylalanine, the CDR3 counts 15 amino acids. Only the CDR3 region is kept as DNA, spanning 45 bases read in frame from base 1. The germline V gene gives CDR1 as SGHTA and CDR2 as FQGNSA. TCRbeta CDR3 regions were amplified from genomic DNA using the immunoSEQ Assay, a bias-controlled multiplex PCR. Processing in the source paper ran as follows. Within the assay, amplification of reference gene primers was used to estimate how many nucleated cells each sample contained. To quantify the absolute abundance of each unique TCRbeta CDR3 rearrangement, sequence reads were collapsed and filtered. For each sample, productive Simpson clonality was calculated by taking the square root of Simpson's diversity index across productive rearrangements. TCRdb carries this immuneACCESS record with in-frame sequences only. Its versions omit some clonotypes, under half of them owing to an unresolved V gene in the studies checked, with the rest unexplained. For V, J and clone size, that table is used; D and trimming come from the DNA. The sample yields fewer than 200,000 clones; about four fifths were counted once. The ten largest clones capture 6% to 9% of the sample.

The sequence came from a middle-aged man who had recovered from COVID-19. Sample: peripheral blood. Rearrangement joined TRBV7-2 to TRBJ1-5, with 7 bases aligning to TRBD1. This receptor has the CDR3 CASSPQGGTNQPQHF. The DNA reads as follows: TGTGCCAGCAGCCCCCAAGGGGGCACAAATCAGCCCCAGCATTTT.